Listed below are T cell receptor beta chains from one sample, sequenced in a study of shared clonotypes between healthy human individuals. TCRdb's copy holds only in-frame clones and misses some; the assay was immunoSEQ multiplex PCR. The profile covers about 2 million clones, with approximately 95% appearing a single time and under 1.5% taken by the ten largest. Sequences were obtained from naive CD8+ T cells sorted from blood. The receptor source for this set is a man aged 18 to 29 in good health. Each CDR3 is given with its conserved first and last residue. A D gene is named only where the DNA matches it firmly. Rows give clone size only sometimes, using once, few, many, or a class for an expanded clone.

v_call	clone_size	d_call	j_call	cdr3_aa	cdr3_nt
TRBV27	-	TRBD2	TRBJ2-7	CASRGTSGIFNEQYF	TGTGCCTCCAGGGGGACTAGCGGGATTTTCAACGAGCAGTACTTC
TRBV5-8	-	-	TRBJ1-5	CASSLGRNQPQHF	TGTGCCAGCAGCTTGGGCAGGAATCAGCCCCAGCATTTT
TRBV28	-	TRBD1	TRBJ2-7	CASSFRDRDYEQYF	TGTGCCAGCAGTTTCCGGGACAGGGATTACGAGCAGTACTTC
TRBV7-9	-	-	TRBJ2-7	CASRDEEAYEQYF	TGTGCCAGCCGGGACGAGGAGGCCTACGAGCAGTACTTC
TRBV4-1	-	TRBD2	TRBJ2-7	CASSHRGTSGSTYEQYF	TGCGCCAGCAGCCACCGAGGGACTAGCGGGAGCACCTACGAGCAGTACTTC
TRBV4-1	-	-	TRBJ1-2	CASSQDRSLYGYTF	TGCGCCAGCAGCCAAGATCGCAGCCTCTATGGCTACACCTTC
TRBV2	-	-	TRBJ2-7	CACRPSYEQYF	TGTGCCTGCCGCCCTTCCTACGAGCAGTACTTC
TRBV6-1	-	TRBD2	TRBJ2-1	CASSEEASGSHEQFF	TGTGCCAGCAGTGAAGAGGCTAGCGGGAGCCATGAGCAGTTCTTC
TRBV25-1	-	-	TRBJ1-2	CASSESHIYGYTF	TGTGCCAGCAGTGAATCTCACATCTATGGCTACACCTTC
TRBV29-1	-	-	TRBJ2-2	CSVEDTGTANTGELFF	TGCAGCGTTGAGGATACCGGGACTGCGAACACCGGGGAGCTGTTTTTT
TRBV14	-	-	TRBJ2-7	CASSPGLYLREQYF	TGTGCCAGCAGCCCGGGACTTTACCTGCGGGAGCAGTACTTC
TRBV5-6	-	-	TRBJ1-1	CASNLRGTEAFF	TGTGCCAGCAACCTTCGGGGCACTGAAGCTTTCTTT
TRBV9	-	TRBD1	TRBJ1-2	CASRTGGADYGYTF	TGTGCCAGCAGGACAGGGGGAGCTGATTATGGCTACACCTTC
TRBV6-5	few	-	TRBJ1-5	CASGSGQPQHF	TGTGCCAGCGGGAGCGGTCAGCCCCAGCATTTT
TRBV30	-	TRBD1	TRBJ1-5	CAWSVDRGQPQHF	TGTGCCTGGAGTGTTGACAGGGGTCAGCCCCAGCATTTT
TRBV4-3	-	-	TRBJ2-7	CASSQGVPSIHEQYF	TGCGCCAGCAGCCAAGGTGTTCCTAGCATCCACGAGCAGTACTTC
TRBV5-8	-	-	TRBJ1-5	CASSLEQLGVGNQPQHF	TGTGCCAGCAGCTTGGAGCAGCTTGGGGTGGGCAATCAGCCCCAGCATTTT
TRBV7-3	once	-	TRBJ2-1	CASSLTSAGYEQFF	TGTGCCAGCAGCTTAACGTCCGCGGGCTATGAGCAGTTCTTC
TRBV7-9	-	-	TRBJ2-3	CASSPRGGDARTDTQYF	TGTGCCAGCAGCCCCCGCGGCGGGGACGCAAGGACAGATACGCAGTATTTT
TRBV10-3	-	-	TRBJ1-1	CAISPGTEAFF	TGTGCCATCAGTCCCGGAACTGAAGCTTTCTTT
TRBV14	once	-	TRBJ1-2	CASSQESLGRIYGYTF	TGTGCCAGCAGCCAAGAAAGTTTAGGACGGATCTATGGCTACACCTTC
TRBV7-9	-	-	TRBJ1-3	CASRNQDRGENTIYF	TGTGCCAGCAGGAACCAAGACAGAGGGGAAAACACCATATATTTT
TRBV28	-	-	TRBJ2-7	CASSFHETGHEQYF	TGTGCCAGCAGTTTTCACGAGACCGGGCACGAGCAGTACTTC
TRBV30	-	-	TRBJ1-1	CAWRPPVSEAFF	TGTGCCTGGAGGCCTCCCGTATCGGAGGCTTTCTTT
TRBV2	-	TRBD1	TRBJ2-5	CASSEGPGTGVWETQYF	TGTGCCAGCAGTGAGGGCCCCGGGACAGGGGTTTGGGAGACCCAGTACTTC
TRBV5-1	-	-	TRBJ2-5	CASSLDWEPTSETQYF	TGCGCCAGCAGCTTGGACTGGGAGCCGACTTCAGAGACCCAGTACTTC
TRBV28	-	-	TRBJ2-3	CASSPVGGGSDTQYF	TGTGCCAGCAGTCCCGTGGGGGGCGGGTCAGATACGCAGTATTTT
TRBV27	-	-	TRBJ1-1	CASSFTGKAEAFF	TGTGCCAGCAGTTTCACTGGGAAGGCTGAAGCTTTCTTT
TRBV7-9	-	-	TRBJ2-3	CASSLLPAEAPDTQYF	TGTGCCAGCAGCTTACTCCCTGCCGAAGCCCCAGATACGCAGTATTTT
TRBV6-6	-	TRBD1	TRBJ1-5	CASTGGDQPQHF	TGTGCCAGCACAGGGGGCGATCAGCCCCAGCATTTT
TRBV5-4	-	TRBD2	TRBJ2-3	CASSGRPGLASADTQYF	TGTGCCAGCAGCGGAAGACCGGGACTAGCGTCGGCAGATACGCAGTATTTT
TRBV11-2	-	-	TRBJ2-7	CASSFSTAYEQYF	TGTGCCAGCAGCTTCTCAACGGCCTACGAGCAGTACTTC
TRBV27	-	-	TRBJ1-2	CASSPTWDALSGYTF	TGTGCCAGCAGCCCTACATGGGACGCCCTTAGTGGCTACACCTTC
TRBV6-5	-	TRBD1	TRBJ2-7	CASSYRGQGAYEQYF	TGTGCCAGCAGTTATAGGGGACAGGGGGCGTACGAGCAGTACTTC